This T cell receptor (beta chain) was sequenced during a study of metastatic and nonmetastatic thyroid tumors. In the study overall: Blood and tumor or nodule tissue repertoires from malignant and benign thyroid patients were compared.

General study results and limits: A significant increase in TCR beta diversity was reportedly seen in malignant thyroid tumors relative to benign nodules, in blood and tumor.

Prior to thyroid surgery, none of the patients had received any treatment. This clone appeared many times. The antigen is not known. Original data processing: A papillary thyroid cancer distant-metastasis classifier was built from CDR3 differences across clinicopathological groups. Using MiXCR, TCRdb re-called clones from the PCR reads. It is TCRdb's table, rather than the study itself, that gives the V and J calls and clone size. The sample lists approximately 90,000 clones; roughly 8.6% were seen once. The CDR3 consists of 14 residues. The V gene end was trimmed by 5 bases and the J gene end by 4 bases; junction bases not matched to a gene: 8. From germline, CDR1 is MNHNS and CDR2 SASEGT.

Sequenced material: blood. The clonotype was recovered from a female donor with papillary thyroid cancer or a benign thyroid nodule (not recorded which). Some clones in this sample may be carry-over from other donors' samples. The chain recombines TRBV6-1 with TRBJ2-7; 7 nucleotides agree with TRBD2. The CDR3 protein is CASSQREGLYEQYF. In nucleotides, the CDR3 is TGTGCCAGCAGTCAGCGGGAAGGGTTGTACGAGCAGTACTTC.